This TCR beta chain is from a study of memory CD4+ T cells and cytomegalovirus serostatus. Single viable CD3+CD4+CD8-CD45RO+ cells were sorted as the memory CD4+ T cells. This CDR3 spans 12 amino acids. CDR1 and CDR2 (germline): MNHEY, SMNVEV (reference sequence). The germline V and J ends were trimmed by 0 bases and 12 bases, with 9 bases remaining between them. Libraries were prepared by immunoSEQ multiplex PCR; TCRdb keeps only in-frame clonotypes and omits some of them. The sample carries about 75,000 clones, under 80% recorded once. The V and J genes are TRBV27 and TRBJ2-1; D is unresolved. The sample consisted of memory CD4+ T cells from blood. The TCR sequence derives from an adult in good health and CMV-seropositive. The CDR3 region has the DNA TGTGCCAGCAGTTTATCCGGCGTTGTGCAGTTCTTC. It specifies CASSLSGVVQFF.